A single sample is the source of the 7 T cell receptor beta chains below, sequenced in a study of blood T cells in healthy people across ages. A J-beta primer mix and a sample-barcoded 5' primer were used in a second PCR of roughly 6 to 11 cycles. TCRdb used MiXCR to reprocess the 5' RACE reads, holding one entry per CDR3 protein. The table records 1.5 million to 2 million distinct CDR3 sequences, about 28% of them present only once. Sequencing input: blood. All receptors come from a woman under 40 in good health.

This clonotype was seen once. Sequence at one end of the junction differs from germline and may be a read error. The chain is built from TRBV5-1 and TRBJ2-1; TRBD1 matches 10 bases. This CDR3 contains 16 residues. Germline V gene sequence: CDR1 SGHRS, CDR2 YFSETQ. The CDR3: CASCLVGTGVEGEQFF. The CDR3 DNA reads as TGCGCCAGCTGCTTGGTAGGGACAGGGGTAGAAGGTGAGCAGTTCTTC.

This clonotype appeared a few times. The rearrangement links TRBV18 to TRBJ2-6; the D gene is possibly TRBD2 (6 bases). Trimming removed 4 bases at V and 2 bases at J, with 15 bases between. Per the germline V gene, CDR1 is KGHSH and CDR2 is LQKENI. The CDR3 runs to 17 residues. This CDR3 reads CASSLVPGLAGANVLTF. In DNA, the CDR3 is TGTGCCAGCTCACTGGTCCCGGGACTCGCTGGGGCCAACGTCCTGACTTTC.

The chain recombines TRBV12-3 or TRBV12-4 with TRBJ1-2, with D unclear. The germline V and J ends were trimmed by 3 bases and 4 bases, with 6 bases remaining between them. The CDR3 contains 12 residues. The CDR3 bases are TGTGCCAGCAGTTTTGTGGGCTATGGCTACACCTTC. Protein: CASSFVGYGYTF.

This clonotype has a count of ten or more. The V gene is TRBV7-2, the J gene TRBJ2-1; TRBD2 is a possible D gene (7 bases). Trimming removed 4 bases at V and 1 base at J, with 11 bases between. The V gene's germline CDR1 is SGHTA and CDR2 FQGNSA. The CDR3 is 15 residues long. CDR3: CASSSEGGSYNEQFF. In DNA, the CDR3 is TGTGCCAGCAGCTCAGAGGGGGGGTCCTACAATGAGCAGTTCTTC.

The CDR3, as DNA: TGCAGTGCTACCCGGGACACCACCAATGAGCAGTTCTTC. Its protein product is CSATRDTTNEQFF. The chain is built from TRBV20-1 and TRBJ2-1; maybe TRBD1 (6 bases). Germline assignment: CDR1 DFQATT and CDR2 SNEGSKA (reference sequence). The CDR3 spans 13 residues. Trimming removed 4 bases from V and 6 bases from J, with 13 bases in between.

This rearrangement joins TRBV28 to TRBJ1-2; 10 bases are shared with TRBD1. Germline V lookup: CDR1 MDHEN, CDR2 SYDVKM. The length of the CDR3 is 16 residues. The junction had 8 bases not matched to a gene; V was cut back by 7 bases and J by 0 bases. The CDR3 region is CASTSLGQGTNYGYTF. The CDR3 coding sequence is TGTGCCAGCACCTCTCTGGGACAGGGGACTAACTATGGCTACACCTTC.

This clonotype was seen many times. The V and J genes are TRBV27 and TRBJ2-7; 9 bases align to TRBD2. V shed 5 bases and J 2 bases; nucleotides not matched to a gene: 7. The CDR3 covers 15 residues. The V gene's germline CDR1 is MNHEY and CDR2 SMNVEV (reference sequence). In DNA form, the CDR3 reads TGTGCCAGCAGTACCCAGACTAGCGGAGCCTACGAGCAGTACTTC. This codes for CASSTQTSGAYEQYF.